The next 14 T cell receptor beta chains were all read from a single sample in a study of cytomegalovirus exposure and HLA in healthy donors. Sequenced by immunoSEQ multiplex PCR; TCRdb stores in-frame clones only, minus some. Of fewer than 90,000 clones in the sample, approximately 93% were seen once. Material for sequencing was PBMCs. The receptors were sampled from a woman under 30 in good health and CMV-seropositive.

The chain employs TRBV2 and TRBJ1-5; D is unresolved. V lost 3 bases and J lost 9, with 12 bases in between. Germline CDR1 is SNHLY and CDR2 is FYNNEI. This CDR3 is built from 13 residues. The chain's CDR3 is CASSEAAGRPQHF. CDR3 bases: TGTGCCAGCAGTGAGGCCGCAGGCCGGCCCCAGCATTTT.

The chain carries TRBV5-4 and TRBJ1-1; the D is unclear. CDR3 length equals 15 residues. Trimming removed 3 bases at V and 1 base at J, with 13 bases between. Germline V gene lookup returns CDR1 SGHNT and CDR2 YYREEE (reference sequence). CDR3 sequence (DNA): TGTGCCAGCAGCTCCGGAGAAAAGAGGAACACTGAAGCTTTCTTT. Protein product: CASSSGEKRNTEAFF.

The V call is TRBV5-4, the J call TRBJ2-7, with 11 positions matching TRBD1. The germline V gene has CDR1 SGHNT and CDR2 YYREEE (reference sequence). The CDR3 runs 15 residues. V shed 0 bases, J shed 5 bases, and the junction held 4 bases outside the gene matches. The CDR3 region has the DNA TGTGCCAGCAGCTTGGGGACAGGGGGCCAGGACGAGCAGTACTTC. Translated: CASSLGTGGQDEQYF.

The chain links TRBV5-1 to TRBJ2-1, with TRBD2 identical over 7 bases. V was clipped by 0 bases and J by 8 bases; unmatched bases: 11. The CDR3 covers 16 residues. Germline V gene data show CDR1 as SGHRS and CDR2 as YFSETQ. This CDR3 reads CASSLGVAGNTDEQFF. In DNA form, the CDR3 reads TGCGCCAGCAGCTTGGGAGTAGCGGGCAATACCGATGAGCAGTTCTTC.

The chain employs TRBV30 and TRBJ2-1, with 11 bases matching TRBD2. This CDR3 region has 17 residues. The V segment lost 3 bases and the J segment 8 bases; nucleotides outside the gene matches: 15. In germline, CDR1 is GTSNPN, CDR2 SVGIG (reference sequence). The CDR3 loop is CAWSAQLAGAFVDEQFF. The CDR3 DNA sequence: TGTGCCTGGAGCGCCCAACTAGCGGGGGCCTTCGTGGATGAGCAGTTCTTC.

This sequence joins TRBV7-2 and TRBJ2-3; 7 nucleotides match TRBD2. J gave up 1 base and V 3 bases, and 7 bases lay outside the gene matches. The V gene's germline CDR1 is SGHTA and CDR2 FQGNSA. The CDR3 is made up of 16 amino acids. The CDR3 nucleotides are TGTGCCAGCAGCTTTGGAGTTGCGGGGGGCACAGATACGCAGTATTTT. Translation: CASSFGVAGGTDTQYF.

The rearrangement joins TRBV5-1 to TRBJ1-1, with D maybe TRBD1 (6 bases). Between the trimmed V and J ends, which lost 0 bases and 3 bases, there was a span of 6 bases. CDR1 and CDR2 (germline): SGHRS, YFSETQ. The CDR3 has 13 residues. The CDR3 DNA reads TGCGCCAGCAGCTTGGACAGGGACACTGAAGCTTTCTTT. It translates to CASSLDRDTEAFF.

This chain joins TRBV5-6 and TRBJ2-3; D is unresolved. The germline V gene encodes CDR1 SGHDT and CDR2 YYEEEE. V gave up 1 base and J gave up 4 bases, with 13 bases separating them. This CDR3 is 15 amino acids long. The CDR3 coding sequence is TGTGCCAGCAGCTTGATCCAGTCGTCCGCAGATACGCAGTATTTT. It encodes CASSLIQSSADTQYF. The full variable domain, in which reference TRBV5-6 and TRBJ2-3 provide the parts outside the CDR3, is DAGVTQSPTHLIKTRGQQVTLRCSPKSGHDTVSWYQQALGQGPQFIFQYYEEEERQRGNFPDRFSGHQFPNYSSELNVNALLLGDSALYLCASSLIQSSADTQYFGPGTRLTVL.

The chain couples TRBV9 to TRBJ1-2; D is unresolved. The CDR3 has 15 residues. Looked up from germline, CDR1 is SGDLS and CDR2 is YYNGEE. V was shortened by 4 bases and J by 1 base, with 14 bases between the two germline ends. CDR3 loop: CASSSEGRNNYGYTF. In DNA, the CDR3 is TGTGCCAGCAGCTCAGAGGGCCGGAATAACTATGGCTACACCTTC.

The V call is TRBV7-8, the J call TRBJ2-1; 12 bases match TRBD2. The CDR3 extends over 19 amino acids. Per the germline V gene, CDR1 is SGHVS and CDR2 is FQNEAQ. Trimming at V came to 2 bases and at J to 10 bases, leaving 18 bases not matched to a gene. The CDR3 DNA is TGTGCCAGCAGCTTATTCGAGAGGCTAGCGGGAGGGGGGGGAGCGGAGCAGTTCTTC. Residues: CASSLFERLAGGGGAEQFF.

The chain carries TRBV28 and TRBJ2-7; 8 nucleotides match TRBD1. Germline V gene sequence: CDR1 MDHEN, CDR2 SYDVKM. With 4 bases clipped from V and 4 bases from J, the junction kept 6 bases outside the gene matches. This CDR3 has 14 amino acids. The CDR3 DNA is TGTGCCAGCAGTTCCCCGGGACAGGTATACGAGCAGTACTTC. The encoded protein is CASSSPGQVYEQYF.

V and J are TRBV7-9 and TRBJ2-7; TRBD1 agrees at 7 bases. The CDR3 has 15 amino acids. CDR1 is SEHNR and CDR2 is FQNEAQ in the germline V gene (reference sequence). Trimming took 5 bases from V and 2 from J; bases not matched to a gene: 9. The CDR3 spells CASSPRGTVTYEQYF. As DNA, the CDR3 is TGTGCCAGCAGCCCCCGTGGGACAGTAACCTACGAGCAGTACTTC. Full variable domain (missing parts from reference TRBV7-9 and TRBJ2-7): DTGVSQNPRHKITKRGQNVTFRCDPISEHNRLYWYRQTLGQGPEFLTYFQNEAQLEKSRLLSDRFSAERPKGSFSTLEIQRTEQGDSAMYLCASSPRGTVTYEQYFGPGTRLTVT.

The chain employs TRBV13 and TRBJ2-1; TRBD2 agrees at 12 bases. The CDR3 is 19 amino acids. The germline V gene encodes CDR1 PRHDT and CDR2 FYEKMQ (reference sequence). The junction had 9 bases not matched to a gene; V was cut back by 2 bases and J by 1 base. The CDR3 sequence is CASSLSELAGGKSYNEQFF. CDR3 in DNA: TGTGCCAGCAGCTTATCTGAACTAGCGGGAGGTAAGTCCTACAATGAGCAGTTCTTC.

V and J are TRBV19 and TRBJ2-7; D perhaps matches TRBD2 (7 bases). The V end was cut by 5 bases, the J end by 4 bases, with 15 bases between. The CDR3 sequence is 14 residues long. Germline lookup yields CDR1 LNHDA and CDR2 SQIVND (reference sequence). For the CDR3, the DNA is TGTGCCAGTAGTTCCTGGGGGGGCACTTACGAGCAGTACTTC. The encoded protein is CASSSWGGTYEQYF.